This T cell receptor beta chain emerged from a study of cytomegalovirus exposure and HLA in healthy donors listed by TCRdb under 2017. Describing the broader study: In an earlier analysis of approximately 500 of the donors, 250 to 350 Gb of sequence data and just under 120 million unique TCR beta sequences from 180 million or so T cells were reported. Roughly 300 gigabases of sequencing data and tens of millions of unique TCR sequences were included in an early release covering roughly 700 HLA-typed donors. The genetic ancestry cluster associated with self-reported Caucasian donors included approximately 85% of the approximately 410 genotyped donors. The study aimed to test whether signatures of past pathogen exposure could be identified by cataloging public T cell receptors. The study profiled the T cell repertoires of approximately 700 subjects by immunosequencing and related them to cytomegalovirus serostatus. In addition to the first cohort of roughly 670 subjects, a separate validation cohort of 120 different subjects was used. The study combined high-throughput TCR immunosequencing, statistical association of individual TCRs with disease status, and machine learning to predict cytomegalovirus infection status. A later analysis re-analyzed previously published TCR beta repertoires from 666 donors and added high-resolution HLA genotyping to study TCR occurrence patterns. The later analysis used no new phenotypic data to find candidate immune exposures, relying instead on TCR beta sequences and their occurrence across donors. In an earlier analysis of 500 to 650 of the donors, high-throughput TCR beta sequencing was used to judge whether each TCR beta V gene segment behaved as functional or pseudogenic. Donor age, sex, ethnicity and CMV serostatus were compiled alongside the repertoire data. A later genetic analysis used genome-wide SNP genotypes for about three fifths of the 666 donors, treating that subset as a discovery cohort. Every discovery cohort repertoire had been produced on one sequencing platform. HLA typing included class I and class II loci at four-digit resolution. The number of donors typed differed by locus, with roughly 620-630 for A, B, C, DRB1 and DQB1, more than 500 for DQA1, under 610 for DPA1, and roughly 450 for DPB1. A few DR-DQ haplotypes were treated as single units for association and clustering because of strong linkage in the cohort. Among 300 to 500 genotyped donors of the cohort, an average of approximately 220,000 unique TCR beta nucleotide sequences was sequenced per donor, of which about 19% were non-productive. The investigation overall reported the following: Linkage disequilibrium might explain the correlated functional status among segregating V segments, but an unknown experimental factor could not be ruled out. Because the 87-base-pair reads could not distinguish some IMGT-functional V segments, including TRBV6-2 and TRBV6-3, those segments were excluded. A few of the identified cytomegalovirus-associated TCR beta chains were confirmed in vitro to be specific for cytomegalovirus antigens. Only TCR beta chains were sequenced in this cohort, and the absence of alpha or paired-chain data limited detectable features. A later genetic analysis reported fewer N-insertions in productive TCRs among donors in an Asian-associated ancestry cluster than the roughly 620-donor mean. The study listed 170 or so TCR beta chains as associated with cytomegalovirus. Because counts were too low, seventeen rarely observed V segments, including chromosome 9 orphons, were excluded from the earlier analysis of a few hundred of the donors. A further reported finding was that TCR beta sequences accurately predicted the HLA-A and HLA-B alleles for most subjects in the first cohort. A later analysis found that HLA-associated TCR beta chains were more clonally expanded and had lower generation probabilities than equally common non-associated chains. According to a later analysis, most CMV-associated TCR beta chains appeared to be HLA-restricted, and the HLA associations seemed to be driven largely by CMV exposure. In a later genetic analysis, a missense DCLRE1C variant was associated with V-gene and J-gene trimming of TCR beta chains, and the association was replicated in an independent cohort. According to the authors, the approach could potentially be generalized to other disease states and immunological phenotypes. Strong co-occurrence of HLA alleles, especially DR and DQ, made assigning TCR associations to individual alleles difficult. In both the original and validation cohorts, the classifier was reported to diagnose cytomegalovirus status with high specificity and sensitivity. Sequencing depth was assumed to be roughly uniform across donors in the presence/absence analyses, though that assumption may not hold. Because some donors lacked HLA typing at each locus, the association tests relied only on the typed subset. According to a later analysis, TCR association rates differed among HLA loci, with DRB1 alleles showing the most associated TCRs and HLA-C alleles showing the fewest. A later analysis associated 15,000 or so TCR beta sequences with specific HLA alleles at a false discovery rate of 0.05. A later analysis reported that several top co-occurrence clusters appeared linked to parvovirus B19, influenza, CMV and Epstein-Barr virus. For the cohort, immune exposure information was limited to CMV serostatus. In an earlier analysis of around 500 of the donors, most TCR beta V segments appeared in productive rearrangements about 90% or about 30% of the time, broadly matching IMGT annotations. Most TCR sequences were observed very rarely across donors, whereas some public TCRs were present in many individuals. The sequencing pipeline was judged likely to have produced a cluster of highly shared sequence variants as a technical artifact.

In regard to this clone: The antigen it recognizes is unknown. No clone much larger than this one lies a single base away; base qualities are absent.

From its cysteine to its phenylalanine, the CDR3 spans 14 amino acids. Of the read, only the CDR3 DNA is kept; its 42 bases are in frame from base 1. The germline V gene encodes CDR1 SGHVS and CDR2 FQNEAQ. V was cut back by 5 bases and J by 6 bases, leaving a gap of 17 bases between them. The cohort comprised more than 550 healthy bone marrow donors. At the time of sampling, all cohort members were nominally healthy, though unrecorded immune exposures were likely present. The donor was CMV seropositive and belonged to the group of about 290 seropositive cohort members. Every donor gave a peripheral blood sample, and the peripheral blood mononuclear cells from that sample were used for TCR beta sequencing. The Qiagen DNeasy Blood Extraction Kit was used to extract genomic DNA from the blood cell samples. The receptor library was made with the immunoSEQ multiplex PCR assay. For the multiplex PCR, a mixture combining 60 forward primers for TCR Vbeta segments and 13 reverse primers for TCR Jbeta segments was used. The CDR3 region of rearranged TCR beta genes was amplified from genomic DNA by a multiplex PCR assay. Amplified TCR beta libraries were sequenced as 87-base-pair reads on the Illumina HiSeq System. From the authors' description of their analysis: In a later analysis, tens of millions of unique TCR beta chains were counted across the roughly 610 repertoires, and roughly 11 million of these chains were shared by at least two donors. Raw reads were error-corrected and collapsed into unique sequences by a nearest-neighbor algorithm in which closely related sequences were merged to remove PCR and sequencing errors. To assign V, D and J gene segments, CDR3 sequences were aligned to IMGT reference sequences. For a sequence to be retained, at least a six-nucleotide match to both a V gene segment and a J gene segment was required. Rearrangements were called productive when the CDR3 lacked stop codons and stayed in frame with V and J; all others were non-productive. CDR3 was defined by IMGT convention, running from the second conserved V-encoded cysteine to the conserved J-encoded phenylalanine. Sequences without an unambiguous match to a single V gene segment were excluded from the earlier analysis of several hundred of the donors. An earlier analysis of approximately 590 of the donors classified V segments as functional when productive rearrangements were above 56.7% and as segregating when the standard deviation between donors was above 5%. A statistical classification framework was developed to diagnose cytomegalovirus status using the catalog of TCR beta chain sequences. A later analysis assigned V and J genes by comparing TCR nucleotide sequences with IMGT/GENE-DB human TR gene sequences. In a later analysis, CDR3 sequences and most-parsimonious VDJ recombination scenarios were assigned using the TCRdist pipeline. In a later analysis, each TCR beta chain was defined by its CDR3 amino acid sequence together with its V-gene family, and reads lacking a unique V-gene family were excluded. In a later analysis, 450 to 600 highly shared, low-generation-probability nucleotide sequences were removed to address suspected cross-contamination and a sequencing artifact. For each public chain, a later analysis derived a clonal expansion index from normalized ranks of inferred template counts within each repertoire. Generation probabilities in a later analysis came from a VDJ recombination model fitted to out-of-frame rearrangements, and those results were checked against IGoR. In a later analysis, hypergeometric tests were used to score TCR-TCR, TCR-HLA and TCR-CMV co-occurrence, with a repertoire-size bias correction applied to TCR pairs. A later analysis estimated false discovery rates by permuting HLA or CMV assignments 20 times. A later analysis grouped co-occurring TCRs with DBSCAN, adding TCRdist sequence similarity when clustering within HLA-allele-positive subsets. For co-occurrence clustering, repertoires with fewer than 30,000 or more than 120,000 public chains were excluded, along with a handful of repertoires with anomalous nucleotide sharing. In TCRdb, the immuneACCESS table is reduced to in-frame sequences with V and J assigned. These tables do not hold every clone; where another copy was compared, an unresolved V gene accounts for under half, and the others remain unexplained. That table gives V, J and clone size, and the DNA gave D and trimming. The sample table lists approximately 40,000 clones, approximately 86% of them with a count of one. Roughly 10% of the sample rests with the top ten.

Sequencing was performed on PBMCs. This TCR was sampled from a woman younger than 35 in good health and CMV-seropositive. Recombination connected TRBV7-8 to TRBJ2-7; TRBD1 could be the D gene, as 6 bases match. The CDR3 has the sequence CASSVTGGPLEQYF. The nucleotide sequence reads TGTGCCAGCAGCGTGACTGGGGGCCCCCTCGAGCAGTACTTC.